The 19 T cell receptor beta chains listed next were all sequenced from one sample in a study of CD4 T cells in relation to SARS-CoV-2 and coronaviruses. This table comes from immunoSEQ multiplex PCR, and its TCRdb copy is limited to in-frame clones, with some not included. The table lists about 65,000 clones, over 80% of them singletons. Unexposed donor CD4+ T cells date from about 2010-2018, before the COVID-19 pandemic. The sample comprised memory CD4+ T cells from PBMCs. These receptors all stem from a human donor in good health.

V is TRBV11-2 and J is TRBJ1-1; possible D gene TRBD1, 6 bases. Trimming cost V 1 base and J 0 bases, with 15 bases left between them. This CDR3 comprises 17 residues. Germline CDR1 reads SGHAT; CDR2 reads FQNNGV. The CDR3 DNA sequence: TGTGCCAGCAGCTTAGCCCGTGGGGGGCGTATGAACACTGAAGCTTTCTTT. Residues: CASSLARGGRMNTEAFF.

V gene TRBV9 combines with J gene TRBJ1-1, with 7 bases aligning to TRBD1. Germline assignment: CDR1 SGDLS and CDR2 YYNGEE. The length of the CDR3 is 13 residues. V lost 6 bases, J lost 3 bases, and 5 bases stayed unmatched. CDR3 DNA: TGTGCCAGCAATCGCAGGGGGGACACTGAAGCTTTCTTT. Amino acids: CASNRRGDTEAFF.

The chain has TRBV12-3 or TRBV12-4 and TRBJ1-4; D is unclear. V lost 6 bases, J lost 7 bases, and 12 bases lay in between. The CDR3 has 13 residues. CDR3 nucleotide sequence: TGTGCCAGCAGGGAGGGTTCTGTTGAAAAACTGTTTTTT. It encodes CASREGSVEKLFF.

The V gene is TRBV27, the J gene TRBJ1-1, with 9 bases that match TRBD1. V shed 5 bases, J shed 3 bases, and the junction held 7 bases outside the gene matches. Per the germline V gene, CDR1 is MNHEY and CDR2 is SMNVEV (reference sequence). CDR3 size: 15 residues. CDR3 in amino acids: CASSQTDRGDTEAFF. CDR3 sequence (DNA): TGTGCCAGCAGTCAAACCGACAGGGGGGACACTGAAGCTTTCTTT.

This clone appeared a single time. The chain couples TRBV19 to TRBJ1-4; a possible D gene is TRBD1 (5 bases). V was trimmed by 3 bases and J by 7 bases, leaving 12 bases between them. The CDR3 covers 14 residues. The germline gives CDR1 LNHDA, CDR2 SQIVND (reference sequence). In DNA form, the CDR3 reads TGTGCCAGTAGTATTGGGACTTCCCCTGAAAAACTGTTTTTT. This codes for CASSIGTSPEKLFF.

The chain couples TRBV5-5 to TRBJ2-3; D might be TRBD2 (6 bases). Germline CDR1 and CDR2: SGHKS and YYEKEE (reference sequence). CDR3 length: 17 amino acids. V was pared by 2 bases and J by 2 bases, with 18 bases between. The CDR3 here is CASSLAGPASYTDTQYF. Written as DNA, the CDR3 is TGTGCCAGCAGCTTAGCGGGTCCCGCTTCTTACACAGATACGCAGTATTTT.

The table lists this clone with a count of one. The gene calls are TRBV5-4 and TRBJ2-6, with 10 bases matching TRBD1. V was clipped by 4 bases and J by 2 bases; unmatched bases: 6. Germline assignment: CDR1 SGHNT and CDR2 YYREEE (reference sequence). The CDR3 loop spans 17 amino acids. The CDR3 protein is CASSGRGQGAGANVLTF. CDR3 in DNA: TGTGCCAGCAGCGGGAGAGGACAGGGGGCTGGGGCCAACGTCCTGACTTTC.

The V call is TRBV24-1, the J call TRBJ2-3; TRBD2 matches 10 bases. CDR3 length: 16 residues. V shed 4 bases, J shed 2 bases, and the junction held 5 bases outside the gene matches. Germline lookup yields CDR1 KGHDR and CDR2 SFDVKD. CDR3 nucleotide sequence: TGTGCCACCAGTGACTTCGGACTAGCGGCCACAGATACGCAGTATTTT. This encodes CATSDFGLAATDTQYF.

The rearrangement uses TRBV5-1 and TRBJ2-1, with TRBD2 identical over 7 bases. The V gene end was trimmed by 0 bases and the J gene end by 5 bases; junction bases not matched to a gene: 2. Germline CDR1 reads SGHRS; CDR2 reads YFSETQ. The CDR3 extends over 14 amino acids. The CDR3 sequence: CASSLAGGDNEQFF. In nucleotides, the CDR3 is TGCGCCAGCAGCTTGGCGGGGGGAGACAATGAGCAGTTCTTC.

The CDR3: CASSAEGAGANVLTF. The CDR3 DNA follows: TGTGCCAGCAGTGCGGAGGGGGCTGGGGCCAACGTCCTGACTTTC. V gene TRBV2 combines with J gene TRBJ2-6; D is possibly TRBD1 or TRBD2 (6 bases each). V was trimmed by 4 bases and J by 2 bases, leaving 9 bases between them. The CDR3 extends over 15 amino acids. Germline loops: CDR1 SNHLY, CDR2 FYNNEI.

This chain connects TRBV10-2 to TRBJ2-1; 7 bases line up with TRBD1. This CDR3 comprises 15 residues. The trim removed 7 bases at V and 1 base at J, leaving 7 bases unmatched. Germline V CDR1 and CDR2: WSHSY, SAAADI. The CDR3 is CASTQTGWSYNEQFF. CDR3 bases: TGCGCCAGCACCCAGACAGGGTGGTCCTACAATGAGCAGTTCTTC.

The V gene is TRBV7-2, the J gene TRBJ1-1; 7 positions match TRBD1. Germline loops: CDR1 SGHTA, CDR2 FQGNSA. The CDR3 is made up of 15 amino acids. V was pared by 7 bases and J by 3 bases, with 11 bases of the junction left unmatched. Written as DNA, the CDR3 is TGTGCCAGCACCCGACAACAGGGGCTTCACACTGAAGCTTTCTTT. Encoded protein: CASTRQQGLHTEAFF.

The chain joins TRBV4-1 to TRBJ2-5; 10 positions match TRBD1. The CDR3 has 18 residues. In germline, CDR1 is MGHRA, CDR2 YSYEKL. Trimming removed 0 bases from V and 5 bases from J; junction bases left unmatched: 12. The CDR3 region has the DNA TGCGCCAGCAGCCAAGAGCAGACAGGGGGCGCCTCTGGGGAGACCCAGTACTTC. This gives the protein CASSQEQTGGASGETQYF.

V is TRBV24-1 and J is TRBJ1-2; 8 bases align to TRBD1. Germline values: CDR1 KGHDR, CDR2 SFDVKD. The CDR3 runs to 13 residues. Trimming cost V 5 bases and J 4 bases; bases outside gene matches: 2. CDR3 sequence: CATSGTGGYGYTF. CDR3 nucleotides: TGTGCCACCAGTGGTACAGGGGGCTATGGCTACACCTTC.

V gene TRBV11-2 combines with J gene TRBJ1-6; D gene ambiguous. CDR1 and CDR2 from the germline V gene are SGHAT and FQNNGV. The V and J ends lost 3 bases and 8 bases respectively, with 5 bases between them. The CDR3 is made up of 12 amino acids. CDR3 sequence reads: CASSLVDSPLHF. The CDR3 DNA follows: TGTGCCAGCAGCTTGGTGGATTCACCCCTCCACTTT.

The CDR3 loop reads CASSLDGGPGDTQYF. In DNA form, the CDR3 reads TGTGCCAGCAGCTTAGACGGGGGGCCGGGGGATACGCAGTATTTT. The chain combines TRBV7-7 with TRBJ2-3, with a possible D match to TRBD2 (7 bases). Per germline, CDR1 SSHAT and CDR2 FNYEAQ (reference sequence). Trimming took off 1 base at V and 6 bases at J, with 14 bases between the two ends. CDR3 length: 15 residues.

The chain has TRBV7-9 and TRBJ2-7; D not resolved. Trimming pared 5 bases from V and 1 base from J, leaving 18 bases between. The germline V gene encodes CDR1 SEHNR and CDR2 FQNEAQ (reference sequence). The CDR3 extends over 16 amino acids. CDR3 coding DNA: TGTGCCAGCAGCCCGTGGTCTGGCAGGCTATCCTACGAGCAGTACTTC. It translates to CASSPWSGRLSYEQYF.

The chain uses TRBV2 and TRBJ1-2; D gene unclear. CDR1 and CDR2 (germline): SNHLY, FYNNEI. V shed 6 bases and J shed 2 bases, with 7 bases lying between them. This CDR3 spans 12 amino acids. CDR3 coding DNA: TGTGCCAGCAGAAATGAAAACTATGGCTACACCTTC. This encodes CASRNENYGYTF.

J is TRBJ2-7 and V is TRBV28; 10 bases are shared with TRBD1. Germline V lookup: CDR1 MDHEN, CDR2 SYDVKM. CDR3 length: 15 residues. V was pared by 3 bases and J by 2 bases, with 4 bases of the junction left unmatched. The CDR3 bases are TGTGCCAGCAGTTTCTCCGGGACAGGGGCCTACGAGCAGTACTTC. This codes for CASSFSGTGAYEQYF.